The 21 T cell receptor beta chains listed next were all sequenced from one sample in a study of blood T cell repertoires in COVID-19. Profiled with immunoSEQ multiplex PCR; TCRdb holds only in-frame clones, not every one. The sample holds some 460,000 clones; 75% to 90% are singletons and the top ten take roughly 4%. The sample comprised peripheral blood. The origin of the receptors is a young woman with acute or convalescent COVID-19.

The gene calls are TRBV2 and TRBJ2-5; tentatively, D is TRBD2 (6 bases). Germline assignment: CDR1 SNHLY and CDR2 FYNNEI. The CDR3 has 14 amino acids. V lost 6 bases and J lost 5, with 16 bases in between. CDR3 sequence (DNA): TGTGCCAGCAGCGCCGTGGGGGGTGGGGAGACCCAGTACTTC. Translated, it gives CASSAVGGGETQYF.

This chain uses TRBV7-9 with TRBJ1-2, with 10 bases identical to TRBD1. The CDR3 covers 15 residues. The germline V gene has CDR1 SEHNR and CDR2 FQNEAQ (reference sequence). J gave up 5 bases and V 0 bases, and 3 bases lay outside the gene matches. Here the CDR3 reads CASSLAGTGEYGYTF. CDR3 bases: TGTGCCAGCAGCTTAGCGGGGACAGGGGAGTATGGCTACACCTTC.

The chain uses TRBV25-1 and TRBJ1-6; possibly TRBD1 for D (5 bases). CDR1 and CDR2 (germline): MGHDK, SYGVNS. The CDR3 is made up of 16 amino acids. The V end lost 3 bases, the J end lost 6 bases, and 15 bases lay between the germline ends. The CDR3, as DNA: TGTGCCAGCAGTGACCCCAGGGAGGGCCCTAATTCACCCCTCCACTTT. Its protein is CASSDPREGPNSPLHF.

This clone appeared once. The V gene is TRBV25-1, the J gene TRBJ2-5; TRBD2 is a possible D gene (5 bases). Germline assignment: CDR1 MGHDK and CDR2 SYGVNS. V shed 2 bases and J shed 5 bases, with 15 bases lying between them. This CDR3 spans 15 amino acids. CDR3 amino acids: CASSERAGVWETQYF. The CDR3 coding sequence is TGTGCCAGCAGTGAACGGGCCGGGGTGTGGGAGACCCAGTACTTC. Supplemented by reference TRBV25-1 and TRBJ2-5, the full variable domain reads EADIYQTPRYLVIGTGKKITLECSQTMGHDKMYWYQQDPGMELHLIHYSYGVNSTEKGDLSSESTVSRIRTEHFPLTLESARPSHTSQYLCASSERAGVWETQYFGPGTRLLVL.

The rearrangement links TRBV4-1 to TRBJ2-7; tentatively, D is TRBD1 (6 bases). The CDR3 extends over 15 amino acids. CDR1 MGHRA and CDR2 YSYEKL come from the germline V gene. V lost 3 bases and J lost 5, with 17 bases in between. This CDR3 reads CASSHISGVKNEQYF. As DNA, the CDR3 is TGCGCCAGCAGCCATATATCAGGGGTAAAGAACGAGCAGTACTTC.

This clone appeared once. The chain employs TRBV7-2 and TRBJ1-2, with D possibly being TRBD1 (5 bases). CDR3 length: 14 amino acids. The V gene lost 4 bases and the J gene lost 5 bases, with 14 bases spanning the gap. CDR1 is SGHTA and CDR2 is FQGNSA in the germline V gene. The CDR3 reads CASSSRGGDYGYTF. Written as DNA, the CDR3 is TGTGCCAGCAGCTCTAGGGGTGGGGATTATGGCTACACCTTC.

This clone was detected a few times. The chain has TRBV5-4 and TRBJ2-5; TRBD2 aligns across 9 bases. V trimming: 3 bases; J trimming: 4 bases; junction bases outside the gene matches: 10. Germline V gives CDR1 SGHNT, CDR2 YYREEE (reference sequence). The CDR3 extends over 16 amino acids. The CDR3 DNA reads TGTGCCAGCAGCTCGCGGGGGGGATGGGGGCTAGAGACCCAGTACTTC. It codes for CASSSRGGWGLETQYF.

The J gene is TRBJ2-1, the V gene TRBV10-3; possibly TRBD2 for D (6 bases). V was cut by 6 bases and J by 0 bases, with 12 bases left in between. The CDR3 covers 15 residues. Germline V CDR1 and CDR2: ENHRY, SYGVKD. The DNA for the CDR3 is TGTGCCATCAGAGGCGGGGCTGGCTCCTACAATGAGCAGTTCTTC. It codes for CAIRGGAGSYNEQFF.

The rearrangement links TRBV9 to TRBJ1-2; TRBD1 agrees at 7 bases. Germline trimming cut 5 bases from V and 3 bases from J; bases unmatched to any gene: 10. CDR1 and CDR2 from the germline V gene are SGDLS and YYNGEE. The CDR3 is 15 amino acids. DNA for the CDR3: TGTGCCAGCAGGCGAACGTTAGGGGGCGACTATGGCTACACCTTC. It yields the protein CASRRTLGGDYGYTF.

The chain is built from TRBV19 and TRBJ2-1; D is perhaps TRBD1 (6 bases). Trimming cost V 7 bases and J 7 bases, with 11 bases left between them. Germline assignment: CDR1 LNHDA and CDR2 SQIVND (reference sequence). This CDR3 is built from 12 residues. CDR3: CASKQGLNEQFF. For the CDR3, the DNA is TGTGCCAGTAAACAGGGTCTGAATGAGCAGTTCTTC.

This clone showed up just a few times. CDR3 in DNA: TGTGCCAGCAGGGTCGGGGGACAGGGAATCACAGATACGCAGTATTTT. Encoded protein: CASRVGGQGITDTQYF. The chain uses TRBV5-4 and TRBJ2-3; 9 bases align to TRBD1. The J segment lost 2 bases and the V segment lost 5 bases, leaving 9 bases of the junction unmatched. The length of the CDR3 is 16 residues. Germline CDR1 and CDR2: SGHNT and YYREEE (reference sequence).

The J gene is TRBJ1-2, the V gene TRBV3-1 (or the pseudogene TRBV3-2); 9 nucleotides agree with TRBD1. The germline V gene has CDR1 LGHDT and CDR2 YNNKEL (reference sequence). The CDR3 runs 15 residues. J lost 4 bases, V lost 3 bases, and 6 bases had no gene match. CDR3 sequence reads: CASSQRDRAPYGYTF. The CDR3 DNA follows: TGTGCCAGCAGCCAGAGGGACAGGGCCCCCTATGGCTACACCTTC.

The chain employs TRBV28 and TRBJ1-5, with D hard to call. The CDR3 length is 15 residues. V lost 0 bases to trimming and J lost 4 bases, with 10 bases between them. CDR1 and CDR2 (germline): MDHEN, SYDVKM. The CDR3 region is CASSLWGRENQPQHF. The CDR3 region has the DNA TGTGCCAGCAGTTTATGGGGCAGAGAGAATCAGCCCCAGCATTTT.

CDR3 DNA sequence: TGTGCCAGTAAAAACAGGGGTTTCTCCTACGAGCAGTACTTC. This gives the protein CASKNRGFSYEQYF. The chain combines TRBV6-5 with TRBJ2-7; 7 bases fit TRBD1. The CDR3 has 14 amino acids. Trimming at V came to 9 bases and at J to 0 bases, leaving 8 bases not matched to a gene. From germline, CDR1 is MNHEY and CDR2 SVGAGI.

The table lists this clone with a few counts. The chain has TRBV18 and TRBJ1-1; unclear D gene. Looked up from germline, CDR1 is KGHSH and CDR2 is LQKENI. The CDR3 totals 15 residues. Between the trimmed V and J ends, which lost 3 bases and 1 base, there was a span of 12 bases. The CDR3 sequence is CASSPTPPGNTEAFF. CDR3 nucleotides: TGTGCCAGCTCACCCACTCCACCGGGGAACACTGAAGCTTTCTTT.

The chain's CDR3 is CASGLVLGGQMNTEAFF. Written as DNA, the CDR3 is TGTGCTAGTGGTTTGGTACTAGGAGGACAGATGAACACTGAAGCTTTCTTT. V is TRBV12-5 and J is TRBJ1-1; D perhaps matches TRBD1 (6 bases). V lost 0 bases to trimming and J lost 0 bases, with 14 bases between them. Germline V gene sequence: CDR1 LGHNT, CDR2 FRNRAP. The CDR3 extends over 17 amino acids.

The rearrangement links TRBV5-6 to TRBJ1-2, with 9 bases identical to TRBD1. Germline assignment: CDR1 SGHDT and CDR2 YYEEEE. This CDR3 is 16 amino acids long. The V segment lost 2 bases and the J segment 5 bases; nucleotides outside the gene matches: 10. CDR3 sequence (DNA): TGTGCCAGCAGCTTCAACCTGGGACAGGGAGGATATGGCTACACCTTC. Its protein product is CASSFNLGQGGYGYTF.

V and J are TRBV5-6 and TRBJ2-4; a possible D gene is TRBD1 (5 bases). Per the germline V gene, CDR1 is SGHDT and CDR2 is YYEEEE. Trimming cost V 2 bases and J 6 bases, with 15 bases left between them. The CDR3 consists of 15 residues. The DNA of the CDR3 is TGTGCCAGCAGCTTACTTACAGGCTCCGTAAACATTCAGTACTTC. It codes for CASSLLTGSVNIQYF.

The chain recombines TRBV12-3 or TRBV12-4 with TRBJ2-3, with D tentatively TRBD2 (5 bases). The CDR3 spans 12 residues. V was shortened by 4 bases and J by 5 bases, with 7 bases between the two germline ends. This CDR3 reads CASSSRGDTQYF. DNA of the CDR3: TGTGCCAGCAGTTCCCGGGGAGATACGCAGTATTTT.

V usage is TRBV7-3 and J usage is TRBJ2-1, with D possibly matching TRBD2 (6 bases). Between the trimmed V and J ends, which lost 3 bases and 4 bases, there was a span of 13 bases. Per germline, CDR1 SGHTA and CDR2 FQGTGA. The CDR3 spans 15 residues. The CDR3 loop reads CASSFGIAVYNEQFF. DNA for the CDR3: TGTGCCAGCAGCTTCGGTATAGCGGTATACAATGAGCAGTTCTTC.

Worth noting for this clone: Other DNA sequences in the same sample also yield this CDR3. The chain joins TRBV7-3 to TRBJ2-3; D is unresolved. Trimming removed 1 base at V and 0 bases at J, with 8 bases between. CDR1 and CDR2 from the germline V gene are SGHTA and FQGTGA. The CDR3 runs 15 residues. In nucleotides, the CDR3 is TGTGCCAGCAGCTTAATTGCAGGCAGCACAGATACGCAGTATTTT. Residues: CASSLIAGSTDTQYF.